These 26 T cell receptor beta chains were all obtained from the same sample, sequenced in a study of cytomegalovirus exposure and HLA in healthy donors. Vbeta (60) and Jbeta (13) primers were used in the PCR. This table comes from immunoSEQ multiplex PCR, and its TCRdb copy is limited to in-frame clones, with some not included. The sample contains tens of thousands of clones, 60% to 80% of which appear only once. The material sequenced was PBMCs. These receptors originate from a woman aged 25 to 39 in good health and CMV-seronegative.

This clone was seen a handful of times. This sequence joins TRBV5-1 and TRBJ2-2; 7 bases line up with TRBD2. Looked up from germline, CDR1 is SGHRS and CDR2 is YFSETQ. V lost 0 bases, J lost 5 bases, and 10 bases stayed unmatched. The CDR3 loop spans 17 amino acids. CDR3 DNA sequence: TGCGCCAGCAGCTTGGCAGCGGGAAGGAGTAAGACCGGGGAGCTGTTTTTT. It yields the protein CASSLAAGRSKTGELFF.

V and J are TRBV19 and TRBJ1-4; D ambiguous. CDR1 is LNHDA and CDR2 is SQIVND in the germline V gene (reference sequence). CDR3 size: 12 residues. V was pared by 9 bases and J by 10 bases, with 15 bases between. The CDR3 reads CASKRHSGKLFF. As DNA, the CDR3 is TGTGCCAGCAAAAGACATTCTGGAAAACTGTTTTTT.

This clone was seen only once. This rearrangement joins TRBV5-5 to TRBJ2-7; perhaps TRBD1 as D (6 bases). The length of the CDR3 is 16 residues. Per germline, CDR1 SGHKS and CDR2 YYEKEE (reference sequence). The V and J ends lost 0 bases and 6 bases respectively, with 19 bases between them. As DNA, the CDR3 is TGTGCCAGCAGCTTGGCCAAATACGGGACAAAAAGCGAGCAGTACTTC. It specifies CASSLAKYGTKSEQYF.

The rearrangement joins TRBV4-3 to TRBJ2-7, with TRBD2 matching 7 bases. Germline CDR1 is LGHNA and CDR2 is YSLEER. CDR3 length: 16 amino acids. After removal of 0 bases from V and 3 bases from J, the junction contained 8 bases not matched to a gene. CDR3 DNA sequence: TGCGCCAGCAGCCAAGATCTCGCTAGCGGAGACTACGAGCAGTACTTC. Encoded protein: CASSQDLASGDYEQYF.

The chain couples TRBV5-1 to TRBJ1-5; 8 nucleotides align to TRBD1. The V segment lost 0 bases and the J segment 6 bases; nucleotides outside the gene matches: 8. Germline assignment: CDR1 SGHRS and CDR2 YFSETQ. This CDR3 is 16 amino acids long. CDR3 bases: TGCGCCAGCAGCTTGGCATCCGGACAGGGCAGTCAGCCCCAGCATTTT. This codes for CASSLASGQGSQPQHF.

This sequence joins TRBV15 and TRBJ2-2, with 8 bases matching TRBD1. Germline loops: CDR1 LNHNV, CDR2 YYDKDF (reference sequence). There are 17 residues in the CDR3. Trimming cost V 0 bases and J 3 bases; bases outside gene matches: 6. DNA of the CDR3: TGTGCCACCAGCAGAGATTTCCAGGGGGCGGACACCGGGGAGCTGTTTTTT. Amino acid sequence: CATSRDFQGADTGELFF.

The gene calls are TRBV20-1 and TRBJ1-2; D not resolved. V lost 3 bases, J lost 3 bases, and 5 bases lay in between. Germline lookup yields CDR1 DFQATT and CDR2 SNEGSKA (reference sequence). The CDR3 sequence is 11 residues long. This CDR3 reads CSASPDYGYTF. The CDR3 DNA reads TGCAGTGCTAGTCCAGACTATGGCTACACCTTC.

This chain connects TRBV19 to TRBJ2-5; TRBD1 aligns across 8 bases. J gave up 5 bases and V 4 bases, and 12 bases lay outside the gene matches. CDR3 length: 16 amino acids. Germline V CDR1 and CDR2: LNHDA, SQIVND (reference sequence). Written as DNA, the CDR3 is TGTGCCAGTAGTAGCAGGACAGGGCAAAAAAGGGAGACCCAGTACTTC. This translates into CASSSRTGQKRETQYF.

V and J are TRBV4-2 and TRBJ2-1; 9 bases agree with TRBD2. CDR3 length equals 17 residues. CDR1 is LGHNA, CDR2 YNFKEQ, per germline. J was trimmed by 6 bases and V by 0 bases; bases with no gene match: 9. CDR3 residues: CASSQDRAGGGGNEQFF. CDR3 nucleotide sequence: TGTGCCAGCAGCCAAGATAGAGCGGGAGGCGGTGGCAATGAGCAGTTCTTC.

The rearrangement uses TRBV7-2 and TRBJ1-6; no firm D call. Germline assignment: CDR1 SGHTA and CDR2 FQGNSA. The CDR3 totals 13 residues. V was trimmed by 7 bases and J by 7 bases, leaving 11 bases between them. This CDR3 reads CASTYPLNSPLHF. CDR3 in DNA: TGTGCCAGCACCTACCCGCTGAATTCACCCCTCCACTTT.

The V gene is TRBV19, the J gene TRBJ2-7, with D possibly being TRBD2 (5 bases). V shed 4 bases and J shed 4 bases, with 8 bases lying between them. The CDR3 totals 12 residues. Germline lookup yields CDR1 LNHDA and CDR2 SQIVND (reference sequence). Here the CDR3 reads CASSTRGYEQYF. CDR3 nucleotides: TGTGCCAGTAGTACAAGAGGGTACGAGCAGTACTTC.

The rearrangement joins TRBV7-2 to TRBJ1-5; 9 positions match TRBD1. CDR1 is SGHTA and CDR2 is FQGNSA in the germline V gene. CDR3 length: 15 amino acids. V was pared by 4 bases and J by 6 bases, with 7 bases of the junction left unmatched. The CDR3, as DNA: TGTGCCAGCAGCTCACTGGGACAGGGCGGTCAGCCCCAGCATTTT. Protein sequence: CASSSLGQGGQPQHF.

This chain uses TRBV5-1 with TRBJ2-7; the D is unclear. This CDR3 has 12 amino acids. The germline V gene encodes CDR1 SGHRS and CDR2 YFSETQ. Trimming stripped 4 bases from V and 2 bases from J, with 7 bases between. CDR3: CASSLDTYEQYF. In DNA, the CDR3 is TGCGCCAGCAGCCTTGACACCTACGAGCAGTACTTC.

The rearrangement joins TRBV9 to TRBJ2-3, with 7 bases matching TRBD1. CDR1 and CDR2 from the germline V gene are SGDLS and YYNGEE. The J segment lost 2 bases and the V segment lost 0 bases, leaving 3 bases of the junction unmatched. The CDR3 runs 15 residues. The CDR3 loop is CASSVAGQNTDTQYF. The CDR3 DNA is TGTGCCAGCAGCGTAGCGGGACAGAACACAGATACGCAGTATTTT.

The gene calls are TRBV5-1 and TRBJ1-5, with TRBD1 matching over 7 bases. CDR1 SGHRS and CDR2 YFSETQ come from the germline V gene. The V gene end was trimmed by 3 bases and the J gene end by 3 bases; junction bases not matched to a gene: 3. The CDR3 sequence is 14 residues long. CDR3 residues: CASSSGQFNQPQHF. The CDR3 DNA follows: TGCGCCAGCAGCTCGGGACAGTTCAATCAGCCCCAGCATTTT.

This clone was detected only once. The chain employs TRBV11-2 and TRBJ2-7; D is ambiguous. Germline V gene data show CDR1 as SGHAT and CDR2 as FQNNGV. Trimming left V 4 bases short and J 0 bases short, with 7 bases between. The CDR3 is made up of 13 amino acids. The CDR3 region is CASSWLPSYEQYF. CDR3 DNA sequence: TGTGCCAGCAGCTGGCTCCCCTCCTACGAGCAGTACTTC.

Remarks on this clone: At one of its ends the junction is not consistent with the germline gene, which may arise from a read error. V usage is TRBV2 and J usage is TRBJ2-7; tentatively, D is TRBD2 (5 bases). Germline CDR1 SNHLY, CDR2 FYNNEI. This CDR3 is 15 amino acids long. CDR3 amino acids: CASSQAGWRKNEQYF. CDR3 sequence (DNA): TGTGCCAGCAGTCAAGCCGGGTGGAGGAAGAACGAGCAGTACTTC. Using reference TRBV2 and TRBJ2-7 for the parts outside the CDR3, the full variable domain is EPEVTQTPSHQVTQMGQEVILRCVPISNHLYFYWYRQILGQKVEFLVSFYNNEISEKSEIFDDQFSVERPDGSNFTLKIRSTKLEDSAMYFCASSQAGWRKNEQYFGPGTRLTVT.

This clone appeared a few times. The V gene is TRBV5-1, the J gene TRBJ2-1; 10 bases map to TRBD2. Germline V gives CDR1 SGHRS, CDR2 YFSETQ. The CDR3 length is 16 residues. Losses at the gene ends were 2 bases for V and 5 bases for J; bases not matched to a gene: 7. This chain's CDR3 is CASSLAGTSDHNEQFF. The CDR3 nucleotides read TGCGCCAGCAGCTTAGCCGGGACTAGCGATCACAATGAGCAGTTCTTC.

This chain connects TRBV30 to TRBJ2-7; D not resolved. The V gene's germline CDR1 is GTSNPN and CDR2 SVGIG (reference sequence). Trimming cost V 1 base and J 3 bases, with 13 bases left between them. The CDR3 runs 14 residues. The CDR3 coding sequence is TGTGCCTGGAGTGCCGGGTCAGTGGACTACGAGCAGTACTTC. It is translated as CAWSAGSVDYEQYF.

The chain employs TRBV19 and TRBJ1-5; D unresolved. Germline CDR1 reads LNHDA; CDR2 reads SQIVND (reference sequence). Trimming removed 7 bases from V and 3 bases from J, with 13 bases in between. The CDR3 totals 14 residues. The CDR3 nucleotides are TGTGCCAGTACAGATTCTCTTAACAATCAGCCCCAGCATTTT. This gives the protein CASTDSLNNQPQHF.

This clone has more than one count but fewer than ten. The DNA of the CDR3 is TGTGCCAGCAGTTACTCCAGGAATAATGAAAAACTGTTTTTT. Its translation is CASSYSRNNEKLFF. The chain has TRBV6-5 and TRBJ1-4; D is unclear. This CDR3 region has 14 residues. V shed 0 bases and J shed 4 bases, with 6 bases lying between them. Germline V gene data show CDR1 as MNHEY and CDR2 as SVGAGI.

V is TRBV28 and J is TRBJ2-7, with D hard to call. V was shortened by 7 bases and J by 3 bases, with 10 bases between the two germline ends. Germline-derived CDR1 and CDR2 are MDHEN and SYDVKM. This CDR3 is built from 12 residues. CDR3 sequence (DNA): TGTGCCAGCACCCAGTCCAACTACGAGCAGTACTTC. Its translation: CASTQSNYEQYF. The complete variable domain, with remaining parts taken from reference TRBV28 and TRBJ2-7, reads DVKVTQSSRYLVKRTGEKVFLECVQDMDHENMFWYRQDPGLGLRLIYFSYDVKMKEKGDIPEGYSVSREKKERFSLILESASTNQTSMYLCASTQSNYEQYFGPGTRLTVT.

The gene calls are TRBV5-1 and TRBJ1-2, with D uncertain. Between the trimmed V and J ends, which lost 7 bases and 2 bases, there was a span of 9 bases. Germline CDR1 and CDR2: SGHRS and YFSETQ. CDR3 length: 12 residues. CDR3 DNA sequence: TGCGCCAGCGGTGGCGGGAACTATGGCTACACCTTC. Translated, it gives CASGGGNYGYTF.

The rearrangement joins TRBV5-6 to TRBJ1-2, with D possibly matching TRBD1 (6 bases). This CDR3 comprises 15 residues. The V end lost 0 bases, the J end lost 1 base, and 10 bases lay between the germline ends. Germline values: CDR1 SGHDT, CDR2 YYEEEE. The CDR3 DNA reads TGTGCCAGCAGCTTGGGGGACACCTTTAACTATGGCTACACCTTC. Its protein is CASSLGDTFNYGYTF.

CDR3 nucleotides: TGTGCCAGCACCAGTAATGAGCGAGAGACCCAGTACTTC. Amino acids: CASTSNERETQYF. The chain joins TRBV2 to TRBJ2-5; no reliable D call. This CDR3 region has 13 residues. In germline, CDR1 is SNHLY, CDR2 FYNNEI. Trimming took 7 bases from V and 4 from J, leaving 13 bases between them.

This clone was observed a handful of times. The V call is TRBV30, the J call TRBJ2-1; 11 nucleotides agree with TRBD2. Germline values: CDR1 GTSNPN, CDR2 SVGIG (reference sequence). With 4 bases clipped from V and 7 bases from J, the junction kept 3 bases outside the gene matches. CDR3 length: 13 residues. Here the CDR3 reads CAWTSGRWNEQFF. CDR3 sequence (DNA): TGTGCCTGGACTAGCGGGAGGTGGAATGAGCAGTTCTTC.